The rows below give T cell receptor beta chains drawn from one sample of a study of T cell changes during pregnancy in multiple sclerosis. The protocol was immunoSEQ multiplex PCR, while the TCRdb copy is restricted to in-frame clones and leaves out a portion. The table has about 69,000 clones, approximately 91% seen once. This specimen was peripheral blood, taken in the third trimester of pregnancy. The source of these receptors is a female donor with multiple sclerosis, enrolled in a pregnancy study. The CDR3 runs from the conserved cysteine through the conserved F or W. Fields, in order: D gene, J gene, V gene, CDR3 protein, CDR3 DNA. A D gene is named only where the DNA matches it firmly.

d_gene: TRBD1
j_gene: TRBJ1-5
v_gene: TRBV19
CDR3aa: CASSFGQGNWPQHF
CDR3nt: TGTGCCAGTAGTTTCGGACAGGGGAATTGGCCCCAGCATTTT

d_gene: NA
j_gene: TRBJ2-7
v_gene: TRBV5-1
CDR3aa: CASSPIQGIYEQYF
CDR3nt: TGCGCCAGCAGCCCGATCCAGGGTATTTACGAGCAGTACTTC

d_gene: NA
j_gene: TRBJ2-7
v_gene: TRBV19
CDR3aa: CASKGDSYEQYF
CDR3nt: TGTGCCAGTAAAGGAGACTCCTACGAGCAGTACTTC

d_gene: NA
j_gene: TRBJ1-1
v_gene: TRBV10-2
CDR3aa: CASSESYRVRAEAFF
CDR3nt: TGCGCCAGCAGTGAGTCTTACCGGGTGCGGGCTGAAGCTTTCTTT

d_gene: NA
j_gene: TRBJ2-3
v_gene: TRBV7-9
CDR3aa: CASSLVASTDTQYF
CDR3nt: TGTGCCAGCAGCTTAGTGGCCAGCACAGATACGCAGTATTTT

d_gene: NA
j_gene: TRBJ2-7
v_gene: TRBV25-1
CDR3aa: CASSDPPQGRLYEQYF
CDR3nt: TGTGCCAGCAGTGATCCCCCACAGGGCAGACTCTACGAGCAGTACTTC

d_gene: TRBD1
j_gene: TRBJ1-1
v_gene: TRBV10-3
CDR3aa: CAIRQGGRDREGEAFF
CDR3nt: TGTGCCATCAGGCAAGGTGGGAGGGACAGGGAAGGTGAAGCTTTCTTT

d_gene: NA
j_gene: TRBJ2-2
v_gene: TRBV11-3
CDR3aa: CASSPGGDGDTGELFF
CDR3nt: TGTGCCAGCAGCCCTGGAGGGGACGGTGACACCGGGGAGCTGTTTTTT

d_gene: TRBD1
j_gene: TRBJ1-4
v_gene: TRBV19
CDR3aa: CASSMAGGDEKLFF
CDR3nt: TGTGCCAGTAGTATGGCAGGGGGCGATGAAAAACTGTTTTTT

d_gene: NA
j_gene: TRBJ1-5
v_gene: TRBV7-2
CDR3aa: CASSWLGGDQPQHF
CDR3nt: TGTGCCAGCAGCTGGCTTGGGGGCGATCAGCCCCAGCATTTT